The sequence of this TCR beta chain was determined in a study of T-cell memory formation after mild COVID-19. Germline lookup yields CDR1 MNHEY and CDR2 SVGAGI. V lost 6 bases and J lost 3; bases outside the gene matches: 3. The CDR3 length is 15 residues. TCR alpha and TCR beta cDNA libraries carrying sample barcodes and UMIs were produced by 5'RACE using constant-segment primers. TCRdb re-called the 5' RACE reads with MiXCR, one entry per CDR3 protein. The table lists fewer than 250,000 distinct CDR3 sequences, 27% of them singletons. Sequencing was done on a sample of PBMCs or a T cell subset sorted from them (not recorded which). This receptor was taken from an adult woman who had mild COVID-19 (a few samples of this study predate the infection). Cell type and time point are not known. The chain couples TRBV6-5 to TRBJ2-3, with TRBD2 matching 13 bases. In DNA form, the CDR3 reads TGTGCCAGCAGGCCGACTAGCGGGAGGACAGATACGCAGTATTTT. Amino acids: CASRPTSGRTDTQYF.